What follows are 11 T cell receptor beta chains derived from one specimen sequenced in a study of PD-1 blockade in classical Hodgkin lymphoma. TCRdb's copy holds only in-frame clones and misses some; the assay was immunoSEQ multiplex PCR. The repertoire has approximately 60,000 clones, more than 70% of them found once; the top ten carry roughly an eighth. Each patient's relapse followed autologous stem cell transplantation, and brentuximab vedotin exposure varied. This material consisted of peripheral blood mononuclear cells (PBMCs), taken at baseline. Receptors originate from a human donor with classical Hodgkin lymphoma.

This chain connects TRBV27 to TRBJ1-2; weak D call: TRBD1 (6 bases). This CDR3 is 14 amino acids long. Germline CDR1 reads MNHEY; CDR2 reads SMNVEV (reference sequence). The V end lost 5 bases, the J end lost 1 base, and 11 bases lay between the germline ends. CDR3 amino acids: CASSPGTFNYGYTF. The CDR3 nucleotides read TGTGCCAGCAGTCCGGGGACATTTAACTATGGCTACACCTTC.

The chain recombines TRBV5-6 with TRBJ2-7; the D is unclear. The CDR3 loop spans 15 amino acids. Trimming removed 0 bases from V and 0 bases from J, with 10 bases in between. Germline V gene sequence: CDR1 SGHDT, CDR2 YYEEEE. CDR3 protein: CASSLGGRSSYEQYF. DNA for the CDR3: TGTGCCAGCAGCTTGGGAGGCAGAAGCTCCTACGAGCAGTACTTC. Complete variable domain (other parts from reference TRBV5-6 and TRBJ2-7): DAGVTQSPTHLIKTRGQQVTLRCSPKSGHDTVSWYQQALGQGPQFIFQYYEEEERQRGNFPDRFSGHQFPNYSSELNVNALLLGDSALYLCASSLGGRSSYEQYFGPGTRLTVT.

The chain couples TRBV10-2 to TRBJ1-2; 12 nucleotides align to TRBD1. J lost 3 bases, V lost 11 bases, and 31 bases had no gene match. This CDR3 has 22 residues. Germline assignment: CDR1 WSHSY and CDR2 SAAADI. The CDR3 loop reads CASLDPPGQGARGRNYYYGYTF. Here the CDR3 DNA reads TGCGCCTCTCTAGACCCTCCGGGACAGGGGGCGCGTGGGCGAAATTACTACTATGGCTACACCTTC.

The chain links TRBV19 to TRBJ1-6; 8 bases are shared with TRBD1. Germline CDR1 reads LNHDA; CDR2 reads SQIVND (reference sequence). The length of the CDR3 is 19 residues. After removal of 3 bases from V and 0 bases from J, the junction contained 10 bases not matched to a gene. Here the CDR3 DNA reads TGTGCCAGTAGTATCCTGACAGGGGTCGGTCTCTCCTATAATTCACCCCTCCACTTT. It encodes CASSILTGVGLSYNSPLHF. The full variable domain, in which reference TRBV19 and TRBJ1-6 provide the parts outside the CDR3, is DGGITQSPKYLFRKEGQNVTLSCEQNLNHDAMYWYRQDPGQGLRLIYYSQIVNDFQKGDIAEGYSVSREKKESFPLTVTSAQKNPTAFYLCASSILTGVGLSYNSPLHFGNGTRLTVT.

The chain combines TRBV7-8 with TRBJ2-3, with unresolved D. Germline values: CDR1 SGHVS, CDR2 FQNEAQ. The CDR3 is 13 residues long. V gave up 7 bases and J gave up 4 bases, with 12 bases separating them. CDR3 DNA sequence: TGTGCCAGCACCTATCGGGCCGCAGATACGCAGTATTTT. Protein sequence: CASTYRAADTQYF.

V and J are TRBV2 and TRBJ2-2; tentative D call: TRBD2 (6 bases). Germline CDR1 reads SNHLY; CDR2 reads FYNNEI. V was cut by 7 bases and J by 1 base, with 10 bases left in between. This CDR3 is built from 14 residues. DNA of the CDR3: TGTGCCAGCAAGGGGACTTTGAACACCGGGGAGCTGTTTTTT. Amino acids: CASKGTLNTGELFF. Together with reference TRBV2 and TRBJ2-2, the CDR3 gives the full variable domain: EPEVTQTPSHQVTQMGQEVILRCVPISNHLYFYWYRQILGQKVEFLVSFYNNEISEKSEIFDDQFSVERPDGSNFTLKIRSTKLEDSAMYFCASKGTLNTGELFFGEGSRLTVL.

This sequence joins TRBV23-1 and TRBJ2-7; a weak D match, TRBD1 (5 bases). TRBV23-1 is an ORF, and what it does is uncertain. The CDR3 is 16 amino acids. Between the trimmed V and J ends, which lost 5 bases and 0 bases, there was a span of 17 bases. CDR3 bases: TGCGCCAGCAGTACCGACAGACCCTGGAGCTCCTACGAGCAGTACTTC. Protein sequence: CASSTDRPWSSYEQYF.

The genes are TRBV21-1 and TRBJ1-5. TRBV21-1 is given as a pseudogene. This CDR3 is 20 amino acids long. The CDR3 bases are TGTGCCAGCAGCCCGAGAGGGGCAGGGACGGGTATAGCGAGCAATCAGCCCCAGCATTTT. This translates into CASSPRGAGTGIASNQPQHF.

The CDR3 nucleotides read TGTGCCAGCACCCCCCGACAGGCAAAGAACACCGGGGAGCTGTTTTTT. This sequence encodes CASTPRQAKNTGELFF. This sequence joins TRBV7-4 and TRBJ2-2, with D possibly being TRBD1 (6 bases). Germline CDR1 SGHVT, CDR2 SQSDAQ. This CDR3 has 16 residues. V shed 7 bases and J shed 1 base, with 16 bases lying between them.

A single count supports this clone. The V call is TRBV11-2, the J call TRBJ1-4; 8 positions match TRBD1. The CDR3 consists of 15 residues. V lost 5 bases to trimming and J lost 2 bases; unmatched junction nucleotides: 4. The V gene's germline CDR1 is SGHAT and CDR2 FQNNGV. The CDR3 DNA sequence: TGTGCCAGCAGCCCGTGGACAGGGACTAATGAAAAACTGTTTTTT. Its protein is CASSPWTGTNEKLFF. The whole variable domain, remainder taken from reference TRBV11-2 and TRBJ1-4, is EAGVAQSPRYKIIEKRQSVAFWCNPISGHATLYWYQQILGQGPKLLIQFQNNGVVDDSQLPKDRFSAERLKGVDSTLKIQPAKLEDSAVYLCASSPWTGTNEKLFFGSGTQLSVL.

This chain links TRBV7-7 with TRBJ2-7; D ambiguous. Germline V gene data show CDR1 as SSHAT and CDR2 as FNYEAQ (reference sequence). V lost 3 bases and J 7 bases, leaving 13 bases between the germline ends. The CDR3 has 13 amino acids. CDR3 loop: CASSFMNSEEQYF. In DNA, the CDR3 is TGTGCCAGCAGCTTTATGAATTCGGAGGAGCAGTACTTC.